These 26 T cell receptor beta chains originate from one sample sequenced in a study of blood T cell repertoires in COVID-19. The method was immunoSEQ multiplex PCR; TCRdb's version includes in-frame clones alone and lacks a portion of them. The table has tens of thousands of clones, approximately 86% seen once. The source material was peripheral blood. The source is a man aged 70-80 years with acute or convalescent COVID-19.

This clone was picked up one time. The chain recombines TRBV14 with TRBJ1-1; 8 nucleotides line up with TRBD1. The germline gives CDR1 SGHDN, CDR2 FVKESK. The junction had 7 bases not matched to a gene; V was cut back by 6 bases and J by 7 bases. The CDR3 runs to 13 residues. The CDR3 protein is CASSPRGHIEAFF. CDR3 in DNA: TGTGCCAGCAGTCCCAGGGGGCACATTGAAGCTTTCTTT.

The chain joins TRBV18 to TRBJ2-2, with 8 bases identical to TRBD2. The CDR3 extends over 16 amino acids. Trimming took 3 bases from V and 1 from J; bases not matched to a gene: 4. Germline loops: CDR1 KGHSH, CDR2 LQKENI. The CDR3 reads CASSPIAGQNTGELFF. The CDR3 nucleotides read TGTGCCAGCTCACCTATAGCGGGGCAGAACACCGGGGAGCTGTTTTTT. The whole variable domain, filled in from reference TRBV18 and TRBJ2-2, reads NAGVMQNPRHLVRRRGQEARLRCSPMKGHSHVYWYRQLPEEGLKFMVYLQKENIIDESGMPKERFSAEFPKEGPSILRIQQVVRGDSAAYFCASSPIAGQNTGELFFGEGSRLTVL.

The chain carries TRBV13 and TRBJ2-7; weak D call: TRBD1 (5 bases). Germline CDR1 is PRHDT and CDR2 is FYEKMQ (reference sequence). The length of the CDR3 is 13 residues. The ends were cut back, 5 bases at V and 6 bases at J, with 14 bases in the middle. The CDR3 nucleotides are TGTGCCAGCAGCGGCAGGGAAGGGCTCGAGCAGTACTTC. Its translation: CASSGREGLEQYF.

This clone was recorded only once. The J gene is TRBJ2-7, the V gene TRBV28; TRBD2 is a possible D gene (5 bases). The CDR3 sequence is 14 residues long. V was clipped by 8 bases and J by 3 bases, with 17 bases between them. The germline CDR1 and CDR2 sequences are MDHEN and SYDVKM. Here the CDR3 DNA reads TGTGCCAGCCTACCGGCGGGCCTAGACTACGAGCAGTACTTC. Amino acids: CASLPAGLDYEQYF.

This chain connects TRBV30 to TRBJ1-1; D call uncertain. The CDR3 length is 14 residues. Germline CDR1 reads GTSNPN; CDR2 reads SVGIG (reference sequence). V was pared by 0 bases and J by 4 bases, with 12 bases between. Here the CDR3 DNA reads TGTGCCTGGAGTGTAAGCATACGGAGCACTGAAGCTTTCTTT. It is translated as CAWSVSIRSTEAFF.

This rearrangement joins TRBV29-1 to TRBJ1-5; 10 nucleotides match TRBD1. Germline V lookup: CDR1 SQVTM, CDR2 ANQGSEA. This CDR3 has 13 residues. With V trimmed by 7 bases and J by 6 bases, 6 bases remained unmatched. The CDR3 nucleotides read TGCAGCGCGATGACAGGGGGCGGTCAGCCCCAGCATTTT. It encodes CSAMTGGGQPQHF.

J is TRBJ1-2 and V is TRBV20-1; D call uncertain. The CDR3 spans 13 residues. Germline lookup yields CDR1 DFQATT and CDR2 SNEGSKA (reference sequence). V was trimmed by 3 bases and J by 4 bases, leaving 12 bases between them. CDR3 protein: CSASMGRIYGYTF. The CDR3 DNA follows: TGCAGTGCTAGTATGGGCAGGATCTATGGCTACACCTTC.

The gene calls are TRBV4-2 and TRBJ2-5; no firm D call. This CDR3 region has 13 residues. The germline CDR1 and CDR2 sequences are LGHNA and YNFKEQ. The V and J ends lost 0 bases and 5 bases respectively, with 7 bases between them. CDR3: CASSQDFGETQYF. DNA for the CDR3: TGTGCCAGCAGCCAAGATTTCGGGGAGACCCAGTACTTC.

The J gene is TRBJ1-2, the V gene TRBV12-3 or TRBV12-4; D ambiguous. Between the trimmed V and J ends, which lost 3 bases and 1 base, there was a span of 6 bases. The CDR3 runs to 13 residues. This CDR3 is CASSFNGNYGYTF. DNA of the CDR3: TGTGCCAGCAGTTTCAACGGTAACTATGGCTACACCTTC.

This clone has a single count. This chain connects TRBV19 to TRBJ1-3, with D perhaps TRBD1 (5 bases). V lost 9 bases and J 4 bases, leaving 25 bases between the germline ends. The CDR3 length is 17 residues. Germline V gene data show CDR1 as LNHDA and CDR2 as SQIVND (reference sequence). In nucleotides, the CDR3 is TGTGCCAGCCAGGGACTCAGGGTGATTGGGTCCGGAAACACCATATATTTT. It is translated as CASQGLRVIGSGNTIYF.

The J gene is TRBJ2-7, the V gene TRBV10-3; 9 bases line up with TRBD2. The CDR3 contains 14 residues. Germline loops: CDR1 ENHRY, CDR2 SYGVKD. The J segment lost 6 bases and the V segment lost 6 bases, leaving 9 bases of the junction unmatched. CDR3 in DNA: TGTGCCATCAGCGTAGCGGGGGAGGCAGGCGAGCAGTACTTC. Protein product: CAISVAGEAGEQYF.

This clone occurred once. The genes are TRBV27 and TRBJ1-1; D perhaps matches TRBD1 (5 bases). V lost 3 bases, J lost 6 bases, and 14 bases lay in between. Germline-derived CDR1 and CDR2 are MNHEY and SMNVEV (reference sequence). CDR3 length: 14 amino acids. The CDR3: CASSFLRANAEAFF. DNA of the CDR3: TGTGCCAGCAGTTTCCTCAGGGCTAACGCTGAAGCTTTCTTT.

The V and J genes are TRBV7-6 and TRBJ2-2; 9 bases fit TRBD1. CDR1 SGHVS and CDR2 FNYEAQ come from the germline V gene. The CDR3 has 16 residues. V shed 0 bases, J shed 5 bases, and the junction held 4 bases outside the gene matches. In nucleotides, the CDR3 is TGTGCCAGCAGCTTAGCGTCCGGGACAGGGACCGGGGAGCTGTTTTTT. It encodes CASSLASGTGTGELFF.

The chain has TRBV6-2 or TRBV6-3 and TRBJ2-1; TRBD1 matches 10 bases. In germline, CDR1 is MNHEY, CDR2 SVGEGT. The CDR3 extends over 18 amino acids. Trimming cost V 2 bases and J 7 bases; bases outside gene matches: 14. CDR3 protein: CASSYPRRDRGFVNEQFF. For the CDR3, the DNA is TGTGCCAGCAGTTACCCCCGGCGGGACAGGGGTTTTGTTAATGAGCAGTTCTTC.

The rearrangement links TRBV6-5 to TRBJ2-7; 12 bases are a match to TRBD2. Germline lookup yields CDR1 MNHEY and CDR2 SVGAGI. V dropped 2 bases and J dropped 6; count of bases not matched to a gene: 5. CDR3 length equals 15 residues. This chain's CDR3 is CASSYLTSGSSEQYF. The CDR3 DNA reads TGTGCCAGCAGTTACCTGACTAGCGGGAGTTCCGAGCAGTACTTC.

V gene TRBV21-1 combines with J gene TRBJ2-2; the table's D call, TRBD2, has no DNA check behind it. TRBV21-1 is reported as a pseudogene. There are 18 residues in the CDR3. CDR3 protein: CASSKGEDPDENTGELFF. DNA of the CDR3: TGTGCCAGCAGCAAAGGGGAGGACCCTGATGAAAACACCGGGGAGCTGTTTTTT.

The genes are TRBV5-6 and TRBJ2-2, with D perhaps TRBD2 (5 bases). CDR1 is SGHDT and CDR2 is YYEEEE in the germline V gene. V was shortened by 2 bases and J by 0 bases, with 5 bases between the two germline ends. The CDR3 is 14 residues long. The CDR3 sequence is CASSFGTNTGELFF. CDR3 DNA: TGTGCCAGCAGCTTCGGGACGAACACCGGGGAGCTGTTTTTT.

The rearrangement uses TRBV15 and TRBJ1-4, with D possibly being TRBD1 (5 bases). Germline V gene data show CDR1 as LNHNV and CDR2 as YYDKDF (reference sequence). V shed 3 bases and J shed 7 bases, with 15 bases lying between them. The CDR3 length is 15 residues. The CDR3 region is CATSRRTRLGEKLFF. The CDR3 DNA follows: TGTGCCACCAGCAGGCGGACACGGTTGGGTGAAAAACTGTTTTTT.

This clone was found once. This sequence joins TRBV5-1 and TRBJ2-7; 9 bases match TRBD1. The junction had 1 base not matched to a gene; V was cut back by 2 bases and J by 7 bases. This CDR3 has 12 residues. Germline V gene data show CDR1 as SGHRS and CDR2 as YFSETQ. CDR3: CASSLGQGEQYF. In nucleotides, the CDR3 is TGCGCCAGCAGCTTAGGACAGGGGGAGCAGTACTTC.

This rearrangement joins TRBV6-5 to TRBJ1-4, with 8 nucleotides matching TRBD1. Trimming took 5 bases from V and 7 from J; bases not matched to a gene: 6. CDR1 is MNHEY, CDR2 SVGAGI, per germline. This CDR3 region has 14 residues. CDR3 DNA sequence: TGTGCCAGCAGTCCGACAGGGGAGATTGAAAAACTGTTTTTT. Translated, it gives CASSPTGEIEKLFF.

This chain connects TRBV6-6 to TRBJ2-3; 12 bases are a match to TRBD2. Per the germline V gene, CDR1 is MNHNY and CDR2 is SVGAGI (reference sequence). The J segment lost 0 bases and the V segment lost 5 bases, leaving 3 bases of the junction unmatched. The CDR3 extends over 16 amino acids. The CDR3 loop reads CASSAGTSGSTDTQYF. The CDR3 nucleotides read TGTGCCAGCAGTGCAGGGACTAGCGGGAGCACAGATACGCAGTATTTT.

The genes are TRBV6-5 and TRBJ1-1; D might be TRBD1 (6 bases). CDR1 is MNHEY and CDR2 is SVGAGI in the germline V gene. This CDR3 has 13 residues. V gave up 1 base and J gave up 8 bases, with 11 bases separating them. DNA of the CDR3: TGTGCCAGCAGTTACTACAGGGAAGGGGAAGCTTTCTTT. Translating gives CASSYYREGEAFF.

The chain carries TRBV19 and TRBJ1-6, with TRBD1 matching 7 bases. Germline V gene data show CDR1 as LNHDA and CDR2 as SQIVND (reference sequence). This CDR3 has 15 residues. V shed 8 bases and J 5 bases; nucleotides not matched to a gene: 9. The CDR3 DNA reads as TGTGCCAGTTCTCCCGACAGGGCCGATAATTCACCCCTCCACTTT. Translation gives CASSPDRADNSPLHF.

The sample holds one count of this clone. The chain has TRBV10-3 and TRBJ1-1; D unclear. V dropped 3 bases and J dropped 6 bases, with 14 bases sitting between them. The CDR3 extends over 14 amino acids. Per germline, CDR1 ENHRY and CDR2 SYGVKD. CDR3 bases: TGTGCCATCAGTGAACACCCCAGAAACGCTGAAGCTTTCTTT. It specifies CAISEHPRNAEAFF.

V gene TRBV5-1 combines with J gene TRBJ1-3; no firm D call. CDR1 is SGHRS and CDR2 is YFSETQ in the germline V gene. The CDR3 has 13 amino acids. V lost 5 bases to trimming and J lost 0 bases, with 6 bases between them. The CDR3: CASSQASGNTIYF. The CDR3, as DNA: TGCGCCAGCAGTCAGGCCTCTGGAAACACCATATATTTT.

The chain's CDR3 is CASSLDVQGAFF. In DNA form, the CDR3 reads TGTGCCAGCAGTTTAGATGTGCAGGGAGCTTTCTTT. The chain recombines TRBV12-3 or TRBV12-4 with TRBJ1-1; D may be TRBD1 (5 bases). With 1 base removed from V and 10 bases from J, the gap between germline ends came to 10 bases. This CDR3 is 12 amino acids long.